This TCR beta chain comes out of a study of T cell responses to AZD1222 COVID-19 vaccine. Study-level results: Only six or seven AZD1222 recipients tested seropositive at baseline. It was only after the peak T cell response that any repertoires were sampled.

Of note for this clone: What it recognizes is unknown.

The CDR3 is made up of 15 amino acids. Per the germline V gene, CDR1 is SGHVS and CDR2 is FQNEAQ. The junction had 5 bases not matched to a gene; V was cut back by 1 base and J by 3 bases. Sequenced by immunoSEQ multiplex PCR; TCRdb stores in-frame clones only, minus some. The data show about 150,000 clones, approximately 87% seen once. The sequence derives from an adult in good health. J is TRBJ1-1 and V is TRBV7-8, with 7 bases identical to TRBD1. The sequenced sample was peripheral blood, obtained on day 0 of MenACWY control vaccination. The CDR3 protein is CASSLVTGAYTEAFF. In DNA, the CDR3 is TGTGCCAGCAGCTTAGTTACAGGGGCGTACACTGAAGCTTTCTTT.